This is a list of T cell receptor beta chains from one sample in a study of spatial heterogeneity in lung cancer. TCRdb itself ran the 5' RACE reads through MiXCR, one entry per CDR3 protein. The sample lists around 89,000 distinct CDR3 sequences, 10% to 15% occurring once. The sample was PBMCs, taken at surgery. The receptors derive from a male donor with early-stage non-small cell lung cancer. The CDR3 runs from the conserved cysteine through the conserved F or W. A D gene is named only where the DNA matches it firmly. Size is stated for part of the rows, as once, few or many counts, or as a class when the clone is expanded.

j_call,cdr3_length,v_call,d_call,clone_size,cdr3_aa,cdr3_nt
TRBJ2-7,12,TRBV7-3,.,many,CASSKDGGEQYF,TGTGCCAGCAGCAAGGACGGCGGCGAGCAGTACTTC
TRBJ2-7,15,TRBV20-1,TRBD2,few,CSARDSLAGIYEQYF,TGCAGTGCTAGAGATAGCCTAGCGGGGATCTACGAGCAGTACTTC
TRBJ2-1,20,TRBV24-1,TRBD2,.,CATSDFVPGLAAGSYNEQFF,TGTGCCACCAGTGATTTTGTGCCGGGACTAGCCGCAGGCTCCTACAATGAGCAGTTCTTC
TRBJ2-3,10,TRBV20-1,.,.,CSAAAAAQYF,TGCAGTGCTGCTGCGGCGGCGCAGTATTTT
TRBJ1-2,14,TRBV27,TRBD1,few,CASSFRGTGRGYTF,TGTGCCAGCAGTTTCAGGGGGACAGGGCGAGGCTACACCTTC
TRBJ2-1,16,TRBV5-1,TRBD2,few,CASSGRTSVSYNEQFF,TGCGCCAGCAGCGGCCGGACTAGCGTATCCTACAATGAGCAGTTCTTC
TRBJ1-5,15,TRBV6-6,TRBD1,.,CASRRTGGTNQPQHF,TGTGCCAGCAGACGGACAGGGGGGACTAATCAGCCCCAGCATTTT
TRBJ2-6,14,TRBV5-1,.,many,CASSTSSGANVLTF,TGCGCCAGCAGCACGTCATCTGGGGCCAACGTCCTGACTTTC
TRBJ2-2,15,TRBV18,.,.,CASSPIATNTGELFF,TGTGCCAGCTCACCAATAGCGACGAACACCGGGGAGCTGTTTTTT
TRBJ1-6,15,TRBV7-3,.,.,CASSIQSAPNSPLHF,TGTGCCAGCAGCATACAGAGTGCCCCTAATTCACCCCTCCACTTT
TRBJ1-1,15,TRBV20-1,.,many,CSARVRGVMNTEAFF,TGCAGTGCTAGAGTTCGGGGAGTCATGAACACTGAAGCTTTCTTT
TRBJ1-1,12,TRBV7-9,.,few,CASTNRNTEAFF,TGTGCCAGCACCAACCGGAACACTGAAGCTTTCTTT
TRBJ2-7,13,TRBV7-9,.,.,CASSFGIRYEQYF,TGTGCCAGCAGCTTTGGGATCCGCTACGAGCAGTACTTC
TRBJ2-1,15,TRBV12-3/TRBV12-4,.,.,CASSSLAGARYEQFF,TGTGCCAGCTCATCCCTGGCCGGGGCAAGGTATGAGCAGTTCTTC
TRBJ2-3,13,TRBV12-3/TRBV12-4,.,many,CASRVPGTDTQYF,TGTGCCAGCAGGGTTCCCGGCACAGATACGCAGTATTTT
TRBJ2-1,14,TRBV7-9,TRBD2,many,CASSLLAGYNEQFF,TGTGCCAGCAGCTTATTAGCGGGGTACAATGAGCAGTTCTTC
TRBJ2-1,13,TRBV20-1,TRBD1,.,CSARRTGGGEQFF,TGCAGTGCCCGTAGGACAGGGGGAGGTGAGCAGTTCTTC
TRBJ1-4,14,TRBV12-3/TRBV12-4,TRBD1,many,CASADRGLNEKLFF,TGTGCCAGCGCTGACAGGGGGTTAAATGAAAAACTGTTTTTT
TRBJ1-2,13,TRBV7-2,TRBD1,.,CASLGQGDFGYTF,TGTGCCAGCCTGGGGCAGGGGGATTTTGGCTACACCTTC
TRBJ1-5,13,TRBV6-1,.,few,CASSEVTDQPQHF,TGTGCCAGCAGTGAAGTGACGGATCAGCCCCAGCATTTT
TRBJ2-1,20,TRBV10-3,TRBD2,few,CAISESPGLAGVSSYNEQFF,TGTGCCATCAGTGAGTCTCCGGGACTAGCGGGAGTAAGCTCCTACAATGAGCAGTTCTTC
TRBJ2-3,13,TRBV3-1,.,.,CASSPGLTDTQYF,TGTGCCAGCAGCCCAGGACTTACAGATACGCAGTATTTT
TRBJ1-2,15,TRBV20-1,TRBD1,.,CSARNPGQGSVGYTF,TGCAGTGCTAGAAACCCCGGACAGGGTTCGGTTGGCTACACCTTC
TRBJ1-4,15,TRBV7-2,TRBD1,.,CASSAKTGTPEKLFF,TGTGCCAGCAGCGCAAAGACAGGGACCCCTGAAAAACTGTTTTTT
TRBJ1-1,14,TRBV7-8,.,few,CASSRRDSNTEAFF,TGTGCCAGCAGCCGGAGGGACTCTAACACTGAAGCTTTCTTT
TRBJ2-7,16,TRBV21-1,.,.,CASSKGGQHRDHEQYF,TGTGCCAGCAGCAAAGGGGGACAGCACCGGGATCACGAGCAGTACTTC
TRBJ1-5,14,TRBV7-9,TRBD1,.,CASGDRELNQPQHF,TGTGCCAGTGGGGACAGGGAATTAAATCAGCCCCAGCATTTT